These 11 T cell receptor beta chains came from one sample sequenced in a study of blood T cell repertoires in COVID-19. Assay: immunoSEQ multiplex PCR; the TCRdb copy retains only in-frame clones and omits some. Counted here are 180,000 or so clones, approximately 80% occurring once; the ten biggest clones make up approximately 9.9%. Sequenced input: peripheral blood. Receptors originate from a woman aged 40-49 years with COVID-19, enrolled during active disease.

The chain employs TRBV5-6 and TRBJ2-1; D not resolved. The V and J ends lost 4 bases and 0 bases respectively, with 17 bases between them. Looked up from germline, CDR1 is SGHDT and CDR2 is YYEEEE. CDR3 length: 17 residues. CDR3 sequence: CASSPTDSVRSYNEQFF. CDR3 DNA: TGTGCCAGCAGCCCAACTGACTCTGTTCGCTCCTACAATGAGCAGTTCTTC.

V and J are TRBV5-4 and TRBJ2-5; D may be TRBD2 (5 bases). CDR3 length: 14 residues. CDR1 is SGHNT and CDR2 is YYREEE in the germline V gene (reference sequence). The V gene lost 4 bases and the J gene lost 1 base, with 11 bases spanning the gap. This CDR3 is CASSPSGSQETQYF. CDR3 bases: TGTGCCAGCAGCCCAAGCGGAAGCCAAGAGACCCAGTACTTC.

V is TRBV6-5 and J is TRBJ1-4; 7 bases are shared with TRBD1. CDR1 and CDR2 from the germline V gene are MNHEY and SVGAGI. V trimming: 6 bases; J trimming: 6 bases; junction bases outside the gene matches: 4. There are 13 residues in the CDR3. In nucleotides, the CDR3 is TGTGCCAGCAGAAGACAGGGAGATGAAAAACTGTTTTTT. It is translated as CASRRQGDEKLFF.

The rearrangement links TRBV29-1 to TRBJ1-2; 7 nucleotides match TRBD1. J lost 8 bases, V lost 1 base, and 1 base had no gene match. This CDR3 has 11 amino acids. In germline, CDR1 is SQVTM, CDR2 ANQGSEA. CDR3 residues: CSVEGQGGYTF. CDR3 DNA: TGCAGCGTTGAAGGACAGGGAGGCTACACCTTC.

The chain carries TRBV2 and TRBJ2-5; weak D call: TRBD1 (6 bases). Trimming cost V 6 bases and J 3 bases, with 14 bases left between them. CDR3 length equals 14 residues. Germline values: CDR1 SNHLY, CDR2 FYNNEI. The DNA of the CDR3 is TGTGCCAGCAGCCCGGACAGAGTCAAAGAGACCCAGTACTTC. Translated, it gives CASSPDRVKETQYF.

V and J are TRBV4-1 and TRBJ2-1; the D gene is possibly TRBD1 (5 bases). V was cut by 4 bases and J by 7 bases, with 11 bases left in between. This CDR3 is built from 13 residues. Germline V lookup: CDR1 MGHRA, CDR2 YSYEKL. CDR3 region: CASSPQGWNEQFF. In DNA, the CDR3 is TGCGCCAGCAGCCCGCAGGGTTGGAATGAGCAGTTCTTC.

The rearrangement links TRBV5-6 to TRBJ2-2, with 7 bases matching TRBD1. Germline CDR1 reads SGHDT; CDR2 reads YYEEEE. The junction had 8 bases not matched to a gene; V was cut back by 4 bases and J by 8 bases. This CDR3 region has 14 residues. CDR3 nucleotides: TGTGCCAGCAGCCCCCAGACAGGGATGGGGGAGCTGTTTTTT. This translates into CASSPQTGMGELFF.

The J gene is TRBJ2-3, the V gene TRBV3-1 (or the pseudogene TRBV3-2); TRBD2 matches at 7 bases. The CDR3 length is 14 residues. The trim removed 6 bases at V and 3 bases at J, leaving 6 bases unmatched. The germline V gene encodes CDR1 LGHDT and CDR2 YNNKEL (reference sequence). The CDR3 region is CASRRGRTTDTQYF. As DNA, the CDR3 is TGTGCCAGCAGGCGCGGGAGAACTACAGATACGCAGTATTTT.

V gene TRBV2 combines with J gene TRBJ2-1, with TRBD2 as a possible D gene (6 bases). The CDR3 spans 15 residues. V gave up 3 bases and J gave up 0 bases, with 9 bases separating them. Germline CDR1 and CDR2: SNHLY and FYNNEI. The CDR3 region is CASSEEGSSYNEQFF. The CDR3 DNA is TGTGCCAGCAGTGAGGAGGGGAGCTCCTACAATGAGCAGTTCTTC. The variable domain in full, with the rest retrieved from reference TRBV2 and TRBJ2-1, is EPEVTQTPSHQVTQMGQEVILRCVPISNHLYFYWYRQILGQKVEFLVSFYNNEISEKSEIFDDQFSVERPDGSNFTLKIRSTKLEDSAMYFCASSEEGSSYNEQFFGPGTRLTVL.

On this clone: Within the sample, other DNA sequences also encode this same CDR3. The gene calls are TRBV30 and TRBJ1-1; D unresolved. The CDR3 loop spans 13 amino acids. Germline lookup yields CDR1 GTSNPN and CDR2 SVGIG (reference sequence). Trimming stripped 1 base from V and 5 bases from J, with 11 bases between. The CDR3 loop reads CAWSEGSHTEAFF. The CDR3 region has the DNA TGTGCCTGGAGTGAAGGGAGCCATACTGAAGCTTTCTTT.

The CDR3 sequence: CASSPTQGVDEKLFF. In DNA form, the CDR3 reads TGTGCCAGCTCACCTACACAGGGAGTAGATGAAAAACTGTTTTTT. The V and J genes are TRBV18 and TRBJ1-4, with D maybe TRBD1 (6 bases). The V end lost 3 bases, the J end lost 6 bases, and 14 bases lay between the germline ends. The CDR3 runs to 15 residues. Germline V gives CDR1 KGHSH, CDR2 LQKENI.